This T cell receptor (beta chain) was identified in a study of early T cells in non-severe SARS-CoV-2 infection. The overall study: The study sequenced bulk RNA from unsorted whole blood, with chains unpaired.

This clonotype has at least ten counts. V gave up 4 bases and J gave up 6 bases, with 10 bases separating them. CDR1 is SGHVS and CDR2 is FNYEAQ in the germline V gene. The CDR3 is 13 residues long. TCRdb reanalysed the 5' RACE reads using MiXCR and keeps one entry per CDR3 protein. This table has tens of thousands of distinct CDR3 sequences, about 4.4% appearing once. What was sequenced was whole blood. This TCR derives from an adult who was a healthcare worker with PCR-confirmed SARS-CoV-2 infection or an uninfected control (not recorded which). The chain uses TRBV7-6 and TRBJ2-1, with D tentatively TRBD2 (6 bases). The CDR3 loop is CASSSGLINEQFF. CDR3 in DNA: TGTGCCAGCAGCTCGGGACTTATCAATGAGCAGTTCTTC.